This T cell receptor beta chain originates from a study of T cell repertoires in ileal Crohn's disease. Study at large: Approximately 35% were active smokers at surgery; median disease duration was 7.9 years. Surgery for a complication: stricturing in 61%, penetrating in about 40%. Points from the study as a whole: Mucosal expansions were suggested to be mainly CD8 T cells.

As for time point: inflamed ileum from the surgical specimen. Some clones are missing from TCRdb's copy, which holds only in-frame ones; the method was immunoSEQ multiplex PCR. In the table there are around 11,000 clones, about nine tenths of which are singletons. Germline assignment: CDR1 MDHEN and CDR2 SYDVKM. Trimming cost V 10 bases and J 9 bases; bases outside gene matches: 20. CDR3 length: 16 amino acids. The count of this clone is one. Its target is not known. Sequences were obtained from ileal tissue. This chain connects TRBV28 to TRBJ1-2; TRBD1 aligns across 10 bases. This clonotype was obtained from an adult with Crohn's disease. The CDR3 region is CATVYSGTGVYRSYTF. The CDR3 DNA sequence: TGTGCCACTGTCTACTCCGGGACAGGGGTTTATAGGAGCTACACCTTC.